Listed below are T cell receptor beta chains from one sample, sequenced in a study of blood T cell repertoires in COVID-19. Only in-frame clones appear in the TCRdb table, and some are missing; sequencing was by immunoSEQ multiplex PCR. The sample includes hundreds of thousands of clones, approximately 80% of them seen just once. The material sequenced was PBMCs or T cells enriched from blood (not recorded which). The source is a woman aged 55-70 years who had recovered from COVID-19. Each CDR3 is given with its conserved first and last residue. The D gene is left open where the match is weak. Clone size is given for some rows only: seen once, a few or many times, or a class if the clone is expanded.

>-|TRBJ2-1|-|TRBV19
TGTGCCAGTAGTCCCCGGGGTAGCGGCCAGTTTGGAGAGCAGTTCTTC
CASSPRGSGQFGEQFF
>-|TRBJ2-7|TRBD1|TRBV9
TGTGCCAGCAGCGTAAGTGGGACAGGGGATTACGAGCAGTACTTC
CASSVSGTGDYEQYF
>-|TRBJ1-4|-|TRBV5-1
TGCGCCAGCAGCAGGACACAGAATGAAAAACTGTTTTTT
CASSRTQNEKLFF
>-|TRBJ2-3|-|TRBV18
TGTGCCAGCTCACCGTCAGGGGCAGATACGCAGTATTTT
CASSPSGADTQYF
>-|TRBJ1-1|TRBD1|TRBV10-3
TGTGCCATCAGTGGGACAGGGGGGAACACTGAAGCTTTCTTT
CAISGTGGNTEAFF
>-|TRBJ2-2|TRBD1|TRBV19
TGTGCCATTGACAGGGACACCGGGGAGCTGTTTTTT
CAIDRDTGELFF
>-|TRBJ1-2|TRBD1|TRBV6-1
TGTGCCAGCAGTGGTATCCACAGGGGTTCTAACTATGGCTACACCTTC
CASSGIHRGSNYGYTF
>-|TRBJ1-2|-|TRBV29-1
TGCAGCGTTCCGGGACTATTCCGTGGCTACACCTTC
CSVPGLFRGYTF
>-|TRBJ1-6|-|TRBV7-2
TGTGCCAGCAGCTTAGGAGGCGTAGAGAATTCACCCCTCCACTTT
CASSLGGVENSPLHF
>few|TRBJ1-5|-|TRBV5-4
TGTGCCAGCAGTCTTGCCGGGAGGGATCAGCCCCAGCATTTT
CASSLAGRDQPQHF
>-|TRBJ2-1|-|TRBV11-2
TGTGCCAGCAGCTTAGTAACTAAACATGAGCAGTTCTTC
CASSLVTKHEQFF
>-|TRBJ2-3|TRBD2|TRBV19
TGTGCCAGTAGTATCGAAGCGGGGGATTCGGATACGCAGTATTTT
CASSIEAGDSDTQYF
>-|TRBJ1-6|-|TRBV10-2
TGCGCCAGCAGTGACCAGGGACTCGTCCTTTCACCCCTCCACTTT
CASSDQGLVLSPLHF
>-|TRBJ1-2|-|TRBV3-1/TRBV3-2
TGTGCCAGCAGCCAAGGGGAGATCCCTAACTATGGCTACACCTTC
CASSQGEIPNYGYTF
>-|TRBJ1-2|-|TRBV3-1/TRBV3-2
TGTGCCAGCAGCCAAGAAGGGAGGGGAGGCTACACCTTC
CASSQEGRGGYTF
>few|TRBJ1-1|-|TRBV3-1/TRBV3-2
TGTGCCAGCAGCCAAGATCACGGGGTGACGAACACTGAAGCTTTCTTT
CASSQDHGVTNTEAFF
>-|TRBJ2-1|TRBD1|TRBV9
TGTGCCAGCAGCACCCATAGGACAGGGGTCAATGAGCAGTTCTTC
CASSTHRTGVNEQFF
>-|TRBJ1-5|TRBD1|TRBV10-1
TGCGCCAGCAGTGACGCCGGGGACAGGGTCAATCAGCCCCAGCATTTT
CASSDAGDRVNQPQHF
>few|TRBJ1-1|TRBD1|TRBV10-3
TGTGCCATCAGCAGGGGGAGGCGGAACACTGAAGCTTTCTTT
CAISRGRRNTEAFF
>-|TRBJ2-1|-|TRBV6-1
TGTGCCAGCAGTGACAGGGCGTACAATGAGCAGTTCTTC
CASSDRAYNEQFF
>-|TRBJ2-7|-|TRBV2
TGTGCCAGCATACTCTCACCTCACTACGAGCAGTACTTC
CASILSPHYEQYF
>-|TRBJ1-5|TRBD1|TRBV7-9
TGTGCCAGCAGCTTAGGACAGGGAGGTAGCAATCAGCCCCAGCATTTT
CASSLGQGGSNQPQHF
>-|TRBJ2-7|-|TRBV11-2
TGTGCCAGCAGCCTACCCCAGGGGCGGGGGATCGAGCAGTACTTC
CASSLPQGRGIEQYF
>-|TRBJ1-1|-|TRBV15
TGTGCCACCAGCCGCGAGGGCGGTGGGAACACTGAAGCTTTCTTT
CATSREGGGNTEAFF
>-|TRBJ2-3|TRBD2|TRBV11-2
TGTGCCAGCAGCCCCGGCGGGAGGGAGAATACGCAGTATTTT
CASSPGGRENTQYF
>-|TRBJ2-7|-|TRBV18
TGTGCCAGCTCACCGGCTTATGGGAGCCGCGAGCAGTACTTC
CASSPAYGSREQYF
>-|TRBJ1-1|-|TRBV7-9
TGTGCCAGCAGCTTACAGGGAAACACTGAAGCTTTCTTT
CASSLQGNTEAFF
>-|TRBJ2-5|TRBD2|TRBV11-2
TGTGCCAGCAGCTCTCTAGCGGGGGGTGGGGAGACCCAGTACTTC
CASSSLAGGGETQYF
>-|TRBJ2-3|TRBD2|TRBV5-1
TGCGCCAGCAGCCCGAAGACTAGCGGGTTTCCCACAGATACGCAGTATTTT
CASSPKTSGFPTDTQYF
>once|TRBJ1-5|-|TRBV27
TGTGCCAGCAGTAAACAGGGTAGGCATCAGCCCCAGCATTTT
CASSKQGRHQPQHF
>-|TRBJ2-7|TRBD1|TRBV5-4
TGTGAGTACGGTGGGACAGGTGTTCGCGAGCAGTACTTC
CEYGGTGVREQYF
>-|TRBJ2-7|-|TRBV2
TGTGCCAGCACAGGGGAGCTAGGCGAGCAGTACTTC
CASTGELGEQYF
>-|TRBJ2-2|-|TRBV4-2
TGTGCCAGCAGCCAAGATCCAACGAACACCGGGGAGCTGTTTTTT
CASSQDPTNTGELFF
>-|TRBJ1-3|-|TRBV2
TGTGCCAGCAGAAATCCGGGACATAGCGGAAACACCATATATTTT
CASRNPGHSGNTIYF
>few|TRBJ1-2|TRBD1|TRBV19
TGTGCCAGTAGGCCGGGACAGGGGAACAGCTATGGCTACACCTTC
CASRPGQGNSYGYTF
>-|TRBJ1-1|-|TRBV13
TGTGCCAGCAGCTTGCGGGGGGCGAACACTGAAGCTTTCTTT
CASSLRGANTEAFF
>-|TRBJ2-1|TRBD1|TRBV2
TGTGCCAGCAGTCCCGGGACAGGATCCTACAATGAGCAGTTCTTC
CASSPGTGSYNEQFF
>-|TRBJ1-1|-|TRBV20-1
TGCAGTGCTAGTGGGTCTCGGTTTCCGAACACTGAAGCTTTCTTT
CSASGSRFPNTEAFF
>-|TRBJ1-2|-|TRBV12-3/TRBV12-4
TGTGCCAGCAGTTTAAGAACTTATGGCTACACCTTC
CASSLRTYGYTF
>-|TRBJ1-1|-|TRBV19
TGTGCCAGTAGTATGCAGTATCTCGGGACTGAAGCTTTCTTT
CASSMQYLGTEAFF
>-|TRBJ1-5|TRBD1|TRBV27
TGTGCCAGCAGTTTCGGGACAGGAAATCAGCCCCAGCATTTT
CASSFGTGNQPQHF
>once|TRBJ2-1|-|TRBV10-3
TGTGCCATCAGTGAGCCAGACAGGGAGCAGTTCTTC
CAISEPDREQFF
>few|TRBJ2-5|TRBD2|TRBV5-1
TGCGCCAGCAGCGCCGGACTAGCGGGGAAAGAGACCCAGTACTTC
CASSAGLAGKETQYF
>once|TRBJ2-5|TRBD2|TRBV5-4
TGTGCCAGCAGCTATAGCGGGATGGAGACCCAGTACTTC
CASSYSGMETQYF
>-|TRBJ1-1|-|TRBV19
TGTGCCAGTAGTTTACAGGGCCGGTCTGAAGCTTTCTTT
CASSLQGRSEAFF
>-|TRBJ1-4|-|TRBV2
TGTGCCAGCACCCCGTGGGGGGGTAATGAAAAACTGTTTTTT
CASTPWGGNEKLFF
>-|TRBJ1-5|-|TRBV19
TGTGCCAGTAGTATAACCGGTCTTAATCGGCCCCAGCATTTT
CASSITGLNRPQHF
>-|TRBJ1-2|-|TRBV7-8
TGTGCCAGCAGACTAACAGGGTCCTCTAACTATGGCTACACCTTC
CASRLTGSSNYGYTF
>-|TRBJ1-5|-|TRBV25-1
TGTGCCAGCAGTGACTCGTATAGCAATCAGCCCCAGCATTTT
CASSDSYSNQPQHF
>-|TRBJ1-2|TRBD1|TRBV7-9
TGTGCCAGCAGCCAGGGGGAAGGAACTCTCTATGGCTACACCTTC
CASSQGEGTLYGYTF
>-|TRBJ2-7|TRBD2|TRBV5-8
TGTGCCAGCAGCTTGACTCCCAAGGGGCGGGGGGAGCAGTACTTC
CASSLTPKGRGEQYF
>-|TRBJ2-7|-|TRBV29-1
TGCAGCACAATTACAGGGAACGAGCAGTACTTC
CSTITGNEQYF
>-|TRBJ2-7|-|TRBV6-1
TGTGCCAGCAGTGAAATAGGCCCGGGGTACGAGCAGTACTTC
CASSEIGPGYEQYF
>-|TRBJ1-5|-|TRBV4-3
TGCGCCAGCAGCAAGACAAGGGGGGGAAATAGCAATCAGCCCCAGCATTTT
CASSKTRGGNSNQPQHF
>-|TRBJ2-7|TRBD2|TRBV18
TGTGCCAGCTCACCAGGGGGGGAGGCTTACGAGCAGTACTTC
CASSPGGEAYEQYF
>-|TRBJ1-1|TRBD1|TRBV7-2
TGTGCCAGCAGTTTGGACAGGACCATTATTGAAGCTTTCTTT
CASSLDRTIIEAFF
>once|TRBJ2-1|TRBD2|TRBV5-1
TGCGCCAGCAGCTTGGAGCGGGGGCCTTCCTACAATGAGCAGTTCTTC
CASSLERGPSYNEQFF
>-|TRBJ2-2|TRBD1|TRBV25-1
TGTGCCAGCAGTGTACAGGGGACCGGGGAGCTGTTTTTT
CASSVQGTGELFF